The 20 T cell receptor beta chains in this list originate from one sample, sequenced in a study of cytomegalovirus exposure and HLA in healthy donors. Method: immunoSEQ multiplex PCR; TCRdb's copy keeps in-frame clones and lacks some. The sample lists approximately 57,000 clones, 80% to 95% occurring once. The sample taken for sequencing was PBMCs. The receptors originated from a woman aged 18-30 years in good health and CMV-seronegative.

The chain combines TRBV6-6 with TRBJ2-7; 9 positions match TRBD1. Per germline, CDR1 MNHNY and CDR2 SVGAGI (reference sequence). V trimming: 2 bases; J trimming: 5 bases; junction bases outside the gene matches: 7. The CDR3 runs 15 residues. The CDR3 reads CASSYRNRGQNEQYF. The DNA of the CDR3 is TGTGCCAGCAGTTACCGAAACAGGGGGCAGAACGAGCAGTACTTC.

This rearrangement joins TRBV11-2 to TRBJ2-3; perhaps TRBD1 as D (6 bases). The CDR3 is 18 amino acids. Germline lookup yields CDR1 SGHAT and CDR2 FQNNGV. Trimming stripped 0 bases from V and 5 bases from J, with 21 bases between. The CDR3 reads CASSLDPGQSKGGDTQYF. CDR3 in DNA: TGTGCCAGCAGCTTAGACCCGGGACAAAGCAAAGGGGGAGATACGCAGTATTTT.

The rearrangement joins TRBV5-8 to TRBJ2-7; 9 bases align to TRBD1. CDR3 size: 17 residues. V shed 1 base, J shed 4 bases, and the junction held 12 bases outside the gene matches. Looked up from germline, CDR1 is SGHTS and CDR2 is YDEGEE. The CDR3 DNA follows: TGTGCCAGCAGCTTGAAGTTTCGGGGGGACAGGGAATACGAGCAGTACTTC. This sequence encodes CASSLKFRGDREYEQYF. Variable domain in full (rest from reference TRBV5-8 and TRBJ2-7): EAGVTQSPTHLIKTRGQQATLRCSPISGHTSVYWYQQALGLGLQFLLWYDEGEERNRGNFPPRFSGRQFPNYSSELNVNALELEDSALYLCASSLKFRGDREYEQYFGPGTRLTVT.

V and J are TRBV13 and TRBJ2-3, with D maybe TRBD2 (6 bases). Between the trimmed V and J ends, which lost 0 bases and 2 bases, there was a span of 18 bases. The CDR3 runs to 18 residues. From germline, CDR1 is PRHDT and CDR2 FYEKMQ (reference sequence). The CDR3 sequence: CASSLGGAGRRSTDTQYF. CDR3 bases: TGTGCCAGCAGCTTAGGAGGGGCGGGAAGAAGGTCCACAGATACGCAGTATTTT. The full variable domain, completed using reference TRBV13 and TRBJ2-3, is AAGVIQSPRHLIKEKRETATLKCYPIPRHDTVYWYQQGPGQDPQFLISFYEKMQSDKGSIPDRFSAQQFSDYHSELNMSSLELGDSALYFCASSLGGAGRRSTDTQYFGPGTRLTVL.

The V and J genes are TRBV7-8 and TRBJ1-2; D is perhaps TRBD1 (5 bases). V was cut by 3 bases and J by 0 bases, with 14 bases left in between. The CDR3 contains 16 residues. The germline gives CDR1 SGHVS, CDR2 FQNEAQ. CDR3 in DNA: TGTGCCAGCAGCTTCCTCATGACAGCCGCTAACTATGGCTACACCTTC. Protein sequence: CASSFLMTAANYGYTF.

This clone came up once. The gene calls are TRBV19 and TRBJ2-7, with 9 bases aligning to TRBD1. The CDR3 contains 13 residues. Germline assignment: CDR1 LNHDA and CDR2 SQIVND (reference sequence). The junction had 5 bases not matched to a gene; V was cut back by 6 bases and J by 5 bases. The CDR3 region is CASSADRGHEQYF. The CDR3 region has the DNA TGTGCCAGTAGCGCGGACAGGGGCCACGAGCAGTACTTC. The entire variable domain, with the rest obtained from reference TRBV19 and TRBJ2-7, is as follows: DGGITQSPKYLFRKEGQNVTLSCEQNLNHDAMYWYRQDPGQGLRLIYYSQIVNDFQKGDIAEGYSVSREKKESFPLTVTSAQKNPTAFYLCASSADRGHEQYFGPGTRLTVT.

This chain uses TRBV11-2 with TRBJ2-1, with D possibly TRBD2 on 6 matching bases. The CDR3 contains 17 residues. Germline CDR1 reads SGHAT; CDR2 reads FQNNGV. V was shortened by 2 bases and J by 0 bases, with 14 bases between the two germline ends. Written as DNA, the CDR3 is TGTGCCAGCAGCTTAAGAGTGGGGGGATCCTCCTACAATGAGCAGTTCTTC. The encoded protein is CASSLRVGGSSYNEQFF.

The CDR3 nucleotides read TGTGCCAGCAGTCTGGCGGGTGAACGCCAAGAGACCCAGTACTTC. Translation: CASSLAGERQETQYF. The genes are TRBV13 and TRBJ2-5; D may be TRBD2 (5 bases). The CDR3 spans 15 residues. Germline CDR1 and CDR2: PRHDT and FYEKMQ (reference sequence). V was trimmed by 6 bases and J by 1 base, leaving 15 bases between them.

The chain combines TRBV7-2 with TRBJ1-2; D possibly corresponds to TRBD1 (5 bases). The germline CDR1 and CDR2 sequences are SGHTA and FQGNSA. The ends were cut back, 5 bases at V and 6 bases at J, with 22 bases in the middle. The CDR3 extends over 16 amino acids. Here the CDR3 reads CASSRATWGEEDGYTF. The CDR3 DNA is TGTGCCAGCAGCCGAGCCACGTGGGGGGAAGAGGATGGCTACACCTTC.

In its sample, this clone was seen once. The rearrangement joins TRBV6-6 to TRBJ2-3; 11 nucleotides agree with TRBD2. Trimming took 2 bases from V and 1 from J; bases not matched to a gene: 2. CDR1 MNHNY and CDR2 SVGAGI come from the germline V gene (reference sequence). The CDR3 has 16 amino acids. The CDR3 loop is CASSYTGLAGTDTQYF. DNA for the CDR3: TGTGCCAGCAGTTACACGGGACTAGCGGGCACAGATACGCAGTATTTT.

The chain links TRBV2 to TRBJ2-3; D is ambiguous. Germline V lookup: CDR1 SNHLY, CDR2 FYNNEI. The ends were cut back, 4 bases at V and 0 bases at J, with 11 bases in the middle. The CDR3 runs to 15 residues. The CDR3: CASSVLGSSTDTQYF. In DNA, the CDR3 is TGTGCCAGCAGTGTTCTGGGCTCTAGCACAGATACGCAGTATTTT.

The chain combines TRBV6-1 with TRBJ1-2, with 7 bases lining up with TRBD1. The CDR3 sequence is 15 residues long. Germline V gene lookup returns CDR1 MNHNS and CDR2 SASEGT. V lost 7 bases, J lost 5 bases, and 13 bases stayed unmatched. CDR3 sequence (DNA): TGTGCCAGCACCAGACAGGGTAGGGAACCTTATGGCTACACCTTC. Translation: CASTRQGREPYGYTF.

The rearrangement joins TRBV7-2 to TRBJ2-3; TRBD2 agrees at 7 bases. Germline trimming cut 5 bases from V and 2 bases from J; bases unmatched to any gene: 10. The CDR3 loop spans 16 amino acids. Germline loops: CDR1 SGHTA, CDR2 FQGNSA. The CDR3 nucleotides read TGTGCCAGCAGCCCGGGGGGTACGGGACCCACAGATACGCAGTATTTT. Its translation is CASSPGGTGPTDTQYF.

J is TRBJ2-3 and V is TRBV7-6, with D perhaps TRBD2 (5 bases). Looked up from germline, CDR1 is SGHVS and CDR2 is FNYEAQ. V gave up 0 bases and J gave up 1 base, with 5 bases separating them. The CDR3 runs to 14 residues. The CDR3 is CASSLASGTDTQYF. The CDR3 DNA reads TGTGCCAGCAGCTTAGCTAGCGGCACAGATACGCAGTATTTT.

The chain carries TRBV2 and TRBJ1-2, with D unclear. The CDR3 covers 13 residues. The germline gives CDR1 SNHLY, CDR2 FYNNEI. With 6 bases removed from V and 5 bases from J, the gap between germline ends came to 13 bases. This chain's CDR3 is CASSLITGYGYTF. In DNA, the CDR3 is TGTGCCAGCAGCCTCATTACGGGGTATGGCTACACCTTC.

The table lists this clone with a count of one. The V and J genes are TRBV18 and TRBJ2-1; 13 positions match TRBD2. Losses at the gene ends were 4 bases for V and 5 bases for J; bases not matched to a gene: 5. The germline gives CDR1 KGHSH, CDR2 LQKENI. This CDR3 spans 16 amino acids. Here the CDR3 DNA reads TGTGCCAGCTCACACGGGACTAGCGGGGCAAACAATGAGCAGTTCTTC. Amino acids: CASSHGTSGANNEQFF.

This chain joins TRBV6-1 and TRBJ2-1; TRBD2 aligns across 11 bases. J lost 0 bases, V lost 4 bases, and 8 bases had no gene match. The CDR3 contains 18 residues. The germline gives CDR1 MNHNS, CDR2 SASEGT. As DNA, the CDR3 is TGTGCCAGCAGTGGGGGTCCTAGCGGGAGGTACTCCTACAATGAGCAGTTCTTC. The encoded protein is CASSGGPSGRYSYNEQFF.

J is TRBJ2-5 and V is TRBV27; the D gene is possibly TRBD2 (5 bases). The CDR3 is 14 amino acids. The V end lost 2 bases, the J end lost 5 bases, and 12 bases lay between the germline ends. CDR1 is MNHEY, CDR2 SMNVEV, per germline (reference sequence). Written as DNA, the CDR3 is TGTGCCAGCAGTTTAAGACTACCGGGCGAGACCCAGTACTTC. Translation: CASSLRLPGETQYF.

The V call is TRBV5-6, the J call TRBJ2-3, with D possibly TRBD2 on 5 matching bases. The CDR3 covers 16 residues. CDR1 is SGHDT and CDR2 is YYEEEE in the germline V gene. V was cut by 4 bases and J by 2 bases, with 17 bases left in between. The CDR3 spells CASSAPLGMPTDTQYF. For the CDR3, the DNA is TGTGCCAGCAGCGCCCCACTAGGGATGCCCACAGATACGCAGTATTTT.

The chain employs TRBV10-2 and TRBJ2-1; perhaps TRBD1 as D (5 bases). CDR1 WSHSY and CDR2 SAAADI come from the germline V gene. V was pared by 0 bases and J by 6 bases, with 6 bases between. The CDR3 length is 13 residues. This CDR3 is CASSESQGNEQFF. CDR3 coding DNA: TGCGCCAGCAGTGAGTCCCAGGGCAATGAGCAGTTCTTC.